This T cell receptor (beta chain) was observed in a study of response to subunit inactivated influenza vaccine. As to this clonotype: Its antigen is unknown.

General study findings and limits: There was a suggestion from the authors that each seasonal influenza vaccination recruits few new T cells.

Losses at the gene ends were 6 bases for V and 1 base for J; bases not matched to a gene: 7. Germline CDR1 is WSHSY and CDR2 is SAAADI. There are 15 residues in the CDR3. TCRdb ran MiXCR on the RT-PCR reads and lists one entry per CDR3 protein. The sample consists of approximately 480,000 distinct CDR3 sequences, approximately 10% of them appearing once. The origin of this receptor is a man in his fifties or sixties who received an inactivated influenza vaccine. The sample in question was PBMCs from blood, obtained roughly 6 weeks after vaccination. The rearrangement uses TRBV10-2 and TRBJ2-3; 7 nucleotides line up with TRBD1. As DNA, the CDR3 is TGCGCCAGCAGGCTGTTTGGACAGGGCACAGATACGCAGTATTTT. Translation: CASRLFGQGTDTQYF.